This T cell receptor (beta chain) was observed in a study of blood T cell repertoires in COVID-19. Study-wide background: Cohort 3 recovered donors had two negative PCRs, clearance, or symptom resolution. PBMCs, B-cell-depleted T cells, or T cells were the source of the cDNA or gDNA that made up the material.

Individuals aged 18 to 89 years were recruited from about two dozen US areas. Cohort placement rested on clinical history that participants reported themselves. Sequencing was performed with immunoSEQ multiplex PCR; in TCRdb, only in-frame clones are kept and a portion is missing. The sample yields over 250,000 clones, around 90% seen once. The germline CDR1 and CDR2 sequences are LNHDA and SQIVND (reference sequence). The CDR3 is 12 residues long. The V gene lost 3 bases and the J gene lost 3 bases, with 3 bases spanning the gap. The rearrangement links TRBV19 to TRBJ2-1; D unclear. What was sequenced was PBMCs or T cells enriched from blood (not recorded which). This TCR was recovered from a woman aged 60-75 years in a cohort exposed to, infected with or recovered from COVID-19 (not recorded which). CDR3 amino acids: CASSMSYNEQFF. The CDR3 DNA sequence: TGTGCCAGTAGTATGAGCTACAATGAGCAGTTCTTC. The complete variable domain, with remaining parts taken from reference TRBV19 and TRBJ2-1, reads DGGITQSPKYLFRKEGQNVTLSCEQNLNHDAMYWYRQDPGQGLRLIYYSQIVNDFQKGDIAEGYSVSREKKESFPLTVTSAQKNPTAFYLCASSMSYNEQFFGPGTRLTVL.